Shown below are 8 T cell receptor beta chains from a single sample sequenced in a study of shared clonotypes between healthy human individuals (dated by TCRdb to 2020 to 2021). To prepare the library, the immunoSEQ multiplex PCR assay was applied. TCRdb re-hosts the immuneACCESS table, in-frame sequences only. Its copies lack some clones; in the studies checked, an unresolved V gene accounts for under half of them, and the cause for the rest is not known. The sample table records more than 550,000 clones; about 90% of these occur just once. About 34% of the sample is held by the ten biggest clonotypes. Sequenced sample: memory CD8+ T cells from PBMCs. Sample cell subset or site, as interpreted from the label and publication: CD45RO+ cells pooled with CCR7-negative TemRA cells. These receptors were taken from a young man in good health. Some clones in this sample may be carry-over from other donors' samples.

The chain uses TRBV29-1 and TRBJ2-1, with D perhaps given as TRBD1 or TRBD2 (7 bases each). Trimming cost V 7 bases and J 9 bases, with 25 bases left between them. Germline CDR1 and CDR2: SQVTM and ANQGSEA. The CDR3 totals 15 residues. The CDR3 sequence is CSADLTTSQGGEQFF. DNA for the CDR3: TGCAGCGCTGACCTAACGACTAGCCAGGGGGGTGAGCAGTTCTTC.

The chain links TRBV6-6 to TRBJ2-7; D gene ambiguous. The V and J ends lost 6 bases and 3 bases respectively, with 15 bases between them. CDR1 MNHNY and CDR2 SVGAGI come from the germline V gene (reference sequence). This CDR3 comprises 14 residues. The DNA for the CDR3 is TGTGCCAGCAGCCGTGACATGGGCCTCTACGAGCAGTACTTC. This encodes CASSRDMGLYEQYF.

V and J are TRBV7-8 and TRBJ2-3; 11 bases map to TRBD2. The CDR3 runs 15 residues. The germline V gene encodes CDR1 SGHVS and CDR2 FQNEAQ. The ends lost 2 bases at V and 3 bases at J; junction bases unmatched: 1. CDR3 coding DNA: TGTGCCAGCAGCTTAACTAGCGGGAGAACAGATACGCAGTATTTT. Its protein product is CASSLTSGRTDTQYF.

The chain couples TRBV28 to TRBJ2-5, with 7 bases that match TRBD1. V lost 6 bases and J lost 4; bases outside the gene matches: 8. Looked up from germline, CDR1 is MDHEN and CDR2 is SYDVKM. The CDR3 totals 14 residues. The CDR3 sequence: CASSLRDRRETQYF. CDR3 in DNA: TGTGCCAGCAGCCTCCGGGACAGAAGAGAGACCCAGTACTTC.

This rearrangement joins TRBV19 to TRBJ2-7; TRBD2 is a possible D gene (6 bases). V was shortened by 5 bases and J by 1 base, with 12 bases between the two germline ends. From germline, CDR1 is LNHDA and CDR2 SQIVND (reference sequence). The CDR3 has 14 amino acids. Here the CDR3 reads CASSFGLASYEQYF. Here the CDR3 DNA reads TGTGCCAGTAGTTTCGGCCTAGCGTCCTACGAGCAGTACTTC.

The CDR3 here is CASSSRLAGALGANVLTF. The CDR3 nucleotides are TGTGCCAGCAGCTCTAGACTAGCGGGAGCCCTTGGGGCCAACGTCCTGACTTTC. The chain recombines TRBV7-9 with TRBJ2-6, with TRBD2 identical over 12 bases. The V gene end was trimmed by 4 bases and the J gene end by 3 bases; junction bases not matched to a gene: 7. Looked up from germline, CDR1 is SEHNR and CDR2 is FQNEAQ (reference sequence). The CDR3 length is 18 residues. The variable domain in full, with the rest retrieved from reference TRBV7-9 and TRBJ2-6, is DTGVSQNPRHKITKRGQNVTFRCDPISEHNRLYWYRQTLGQGPEFLTYFQNEAQLEKSRLLSDRFSAERPKGSFSTLEIQRTEQGDSAMYLCASSSRLAGALGANVLTFGAGSRLTVL.

CDR3 DNA sequence: TGTGCCATTTCTAATGGGGGACGAGAGACCCAGTACTTC. This translates into CAISNGGRETQYF. This chain connects TRBV19 to TRBJ2-5, with D tentatively TRBD1 or TRBD2 (5 bases each). CDR1 and CDR2 (germline): LNHDA, SQIVND (reference sequence). The CDR3 runs 13 residues. V gave up 10 bases and J gave up 4 bases, with 16 bases separating them.

The chain uses TRBV2 and TRBJ1-6, with D tentatively TRBD1 (6 bases). The CDR3 is made up of 16 amino acids. Trimming removed 2 bases at V and 9 bases at J, with 17 bases between. Looked up from germline, CDR1 is SNHLY and CDR2 is FYNNEI. DNA for the CDR3: TGTGCCAGCAGTGAAAGTATCCGGGGGGCCAGTTCACCCCTCCACTTT. It translates to CASSESIRGASSPLHF.